This T cell receptor beta chain emerged from a study of blood T cell repertoires in COVID-19. On the study more broadly: Acute and convalescent COVID-19 samples came from the United States, Italy and Spain. T cells, B-cell-depleted T cells, or PBMCs supplied cDNA or gDNA.

CDR1 LGHDT and CDR2 YNNKEL come from the germline V gene (reference sequence). The CDR3 extends over 15 amino acids. V was clipped by 0 bases and J by 7 bases; unmatched bases: 6. Authors' methods: The assay estimated nucleated cells by amplifying reference gene primers. Sequenced by immunoSEQ multiplex PCR; TCRdb stores in-frame clones only, minus some. The V and J calls and the clone size are those of that table, but D and trimming were determined from the DNA. The sample has fewer than 100,000 clones, 86% seen once; the top ten hold 10%. This chain links TRBV3-1 (or the pseudogene TRBV3-2) with TRBJ1-5; 7 bases are shared with TRBD1. The TCR was taken from a man aged 45-65 years with acute or convalescent COVID-19. The specimen sequenced was peripheral blood. The CDR3 coding sequence is TGTGCCAGCAGCCAAGATAGGGGGCAGGGCCAGCCCCAGCATTTT. This codes for CASSQDRGQGQPQHF.